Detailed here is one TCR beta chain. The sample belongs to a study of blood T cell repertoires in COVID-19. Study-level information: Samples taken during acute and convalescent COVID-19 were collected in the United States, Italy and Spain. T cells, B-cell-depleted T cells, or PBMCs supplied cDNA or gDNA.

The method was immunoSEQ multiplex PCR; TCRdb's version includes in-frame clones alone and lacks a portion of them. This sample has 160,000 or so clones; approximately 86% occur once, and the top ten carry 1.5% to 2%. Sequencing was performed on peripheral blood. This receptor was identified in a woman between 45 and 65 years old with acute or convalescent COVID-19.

CDR3 residues: CSVGEQGSNYGYTF. The CDR3 DNA sequence: TGCAGCGTTGGTGAGCAGGGCAGTAACTATGGCTACACCTTC. This chain connects TRBV29-1 to TRBJ1-2, with D possibly TRBD1 on 5 matching bases. CDR3 length: 14 amino acids. The germline V gene encodes CDR1 SQVTM and CDR2 ANQGSEA. V lost 4 bases and J lost 1, with 13 bases in between. The full variable domain, in which reference TRBV29-1 and TRBJ1-2 provide the parts outside the CDR3, is SAVISQKPSRDICQRGTSLTIQCQVDSQVTMMFWYRQQPGQSLTLIATANQGSEATYESGFVIDKFPISRPNLTFSTLTVSNMSPEDSSIYLCSVGEQGSNYGYTFGSGTRLTVV.